The 5 T cell receptor beta chains below were found in one sample sequenced in a study of T cell repertoires in cytomegalovirus infection. From the reads, TCRdb called clonotypes with MiXCR, one entry per CDR3 protein. The data contain around 250,000 distinct CDR3 sequences, over 15% of them seen just once; the ten biggest clones take up around 43%. Specimen: CD8+ T cells from PBMCs. Receptors originate from a human donor in good health (CMV status not recorded). Some clones in this sample may be carry-over from other donors' samples.

This clonotype has a handful of counts. The V call is TRBV7-9, the J call TRBJ2-1, with D maybe TRBD2 (5 bases). The CDR3 consists of 14 residues. The V end was cut by 2 bases, the J end by 8 bases, with 13 bases between. CDR1 and CDR2 (germline): SEHNR, FQNEAQ (reference sequence). Here the CDR3 reads CASSLTDSRDEQFF. In nucleotides, the CDR3 is TGTGCCAGCAGCTTAACGGACTCACGAGATGAGCAGTTCTTC.

This clonotype was found many times. The V and J genes are TRBV4-3 and TRBJ1-2; perhaps TRBD1 as D (5 bases). CDR1 and CDR2 (germline): LGHNA, YSLEER. CDR3 length: 14 amino acids. With 1 base removed from V and 3 bases from J, the gap between germline ends came to 9 bases. CDR3 nucleotide sequence: TGCGCCAGCAGCCAAGTCAGGACATACTATGGCTACACCTTC. It codes for CASSQVRTYYGYTF.

Many counts were recorded for this clonotype. The chain carries TRBV7-2 and TRBJ1-6; 9 nucleotides line up with TRBD1. With 5 bases clipped from V and 2 bases from J, the junction kept 7 bases outside the gene matches. CDR1 is SGHTA, CDR2 FQGNSA, per germline. The CDR3 has 17 residues. CDR3 sequence reads: CASSGPGQGPYNSPLHF. DNA of the CDR3: TGTGCCAGCAGCGGTCCGGGACAGGGCCCCTATAATTCACCCCTCCACTTT.

This clonotype was recorded at least ten times. CDR3 sequence reads: CASSEAASYEQYF. CDR3 nucleotide sequence: TGTGCCAGCAGTGAAGCGGCCTCCTACGAGCAGTACTTC. The chain recombines TRBV6-1 with TRBJ2-7; the D is unclear. Germline loops: CDR1 MNHNS, CDR2 SASEGT. The CDR3 length is 13 residues. Trimming removed 0 bases from V and 0 bases from J, with 3 bases in between.

This clonotype came up many times. The chain carries TRBV14 and TRBJ2-7; no clear D. V gave up 0 bases and J gave up 2 bases, with 11 bases separating them. This CDR3 is 15 amino acids long. CDR1 and CDR2 (germline): SGHDN, FVKESK. This CDR3 is CASSQDEAIPYEQYF. The CDR3 coding sequence is TGTGCCAGCAGCCAAGATGAAGCTATCCCCTACGAGCAGTACTTC. The entire variable domain, with the rest obtained from reference TRBV14 and TRBJ2-7, is as follows: EAGVTQFPSHSVIEKGQTVTLRCDPISGHDNLYWYRRVMGKEIKFLLHFVKESKQDESGMPNNRFLAERTGGTYSTLKVQPAELEDSGVYFCASSQDEAIPYEQYFGPGTRLTVT.